This TCR beta chain was observed in a study of OX40 agonist ivuxolimab in advanced cancers. Across the whole study: Earlier anti-PD-1, anti-PD-L1 or anti-CTLA-4 therapy was permitted; 40% had received some. Study-wide results and caveats: Clonal expansion by week 6 occurred in CD4+ and CD8+ blood T cells (at 0.1 to 3.0 mg/kg).

People who had autoimmune disease history or systemic immunosuppression were excluded. Some clones are missing from TCRdb's copy, which holds only in-frame ones; the method was immunoSEQ multiplex PCR. The sample carries some 35,000 clones, roughly 85% recorded once. As concerns this clone: Its target is unknown.

With V trimmed by 4 bases and J by 4 bases, 11 bases remained unmatched. The CDR3 loop spans 17 amino acids. Germline V gives CDR1 MDHEN, CDR2 SYDVKM. The sample consisted of CD4+ or CD8+ T cells sorted from blood, taken in a trial of the OX40 agonist ivuxolimab. This receptor was identified in an adult with an advanced solid tumor such as melanoma, head and neck, liver or kidney cancer. This sequence joins TRBV28 and TRBJ1-4; 8 nucleotides line up with TRBD1. The CDR3 nucleotides are TGTGCCAGCAGTTCCCCTAGGACAGGGCTTTATAATGAAAAACTGTTTTTT. Amino acids: CASSSPRTGLYNEKLFF.